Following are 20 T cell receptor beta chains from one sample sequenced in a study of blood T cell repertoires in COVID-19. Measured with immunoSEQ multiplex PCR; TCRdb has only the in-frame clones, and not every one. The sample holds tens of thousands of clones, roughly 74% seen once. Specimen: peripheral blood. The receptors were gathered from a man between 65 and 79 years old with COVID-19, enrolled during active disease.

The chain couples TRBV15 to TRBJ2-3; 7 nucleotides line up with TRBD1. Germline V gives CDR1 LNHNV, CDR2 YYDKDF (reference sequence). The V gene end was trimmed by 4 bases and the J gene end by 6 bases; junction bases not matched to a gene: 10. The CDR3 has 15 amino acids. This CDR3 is CATSTIDRADDTQYF. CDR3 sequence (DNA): TGTGCCACCAGCACCATCGACAGGGCAGACGATACGCAGTATTTT.

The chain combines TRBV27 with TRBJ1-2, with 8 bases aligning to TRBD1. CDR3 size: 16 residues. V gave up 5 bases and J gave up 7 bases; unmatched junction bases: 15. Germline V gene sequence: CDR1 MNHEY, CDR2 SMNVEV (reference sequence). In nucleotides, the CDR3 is TGTGCCAGCAGTCCTTGGACAGGGCAATCGCCCTTTGGCTACACCTTC. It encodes CASSPWTGQSPFGYTF.

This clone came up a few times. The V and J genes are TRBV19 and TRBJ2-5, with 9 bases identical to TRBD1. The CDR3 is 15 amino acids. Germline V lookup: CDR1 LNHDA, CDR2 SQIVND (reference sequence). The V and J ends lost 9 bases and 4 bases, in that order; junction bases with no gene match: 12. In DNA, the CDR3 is TGTGCCAGCCGAAAGCGAAACAGGGGGCGAGAGACCCAGTACTTC. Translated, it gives CASRKRNRGRETQYF. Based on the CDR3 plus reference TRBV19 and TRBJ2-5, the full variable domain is DGGITQSPKYLFRKEGQNVTLSCEQNLNHDAMYWYRQDPGQGLRLIYYSQIVNDFQKGDIAEGYSVSREKKESFPLTVTSAQKNPTAFYLCASRKRNRGRETQYFGPGTRLLVL.

The CDR3 nucleotides are TGCAGTGGATTCTTTTGGGTAGCAGCTTTCTTT. This codes for CSGFFWVAAFF. The chain couples TRBV20-1 to TRBJ1-1; D remains unclear. The V gene's germline CDR1 is DFQATT and CDR2 SNEGSKA (reference sequence). Trimming took off 7 bases at V and 10 bases at J, with 16 bases between the two ends. CDR3 length equals 11 residues.

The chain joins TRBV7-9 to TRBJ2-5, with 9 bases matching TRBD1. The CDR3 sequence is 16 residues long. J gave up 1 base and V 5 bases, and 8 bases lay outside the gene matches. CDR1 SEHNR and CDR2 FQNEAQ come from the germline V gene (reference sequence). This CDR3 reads CASSPLTGGVQETQYF. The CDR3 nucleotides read TGTGCCAGCAGCCCGCTGACAGGGGGAGTCCAAGAGACCCAGTACTTC.

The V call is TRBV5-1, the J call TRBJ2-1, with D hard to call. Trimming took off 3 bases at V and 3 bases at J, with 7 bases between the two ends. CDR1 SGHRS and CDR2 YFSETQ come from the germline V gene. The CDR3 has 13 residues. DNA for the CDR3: TGCGCCAGCAGCTCAGACAACTACAATGAGCAGTTCTTC. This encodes CASSSDNYNEQFF. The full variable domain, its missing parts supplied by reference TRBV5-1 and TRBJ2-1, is KAGVTQTPRYLIKTRGQQVTLSCSPISGHRSVSWYQQTPGQGLQFLFEYFSETQRNKGNFPGRFSGRQFSNSRSEMNVSTLELGDSALYLCASSSDNYNEQFFGPGTRLTVL.

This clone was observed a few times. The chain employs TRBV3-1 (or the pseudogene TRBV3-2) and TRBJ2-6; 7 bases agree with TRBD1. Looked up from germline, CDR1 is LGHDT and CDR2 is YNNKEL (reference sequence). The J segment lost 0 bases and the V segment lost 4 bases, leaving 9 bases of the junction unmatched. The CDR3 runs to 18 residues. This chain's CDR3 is CASSRRQGSYSGANVLTF. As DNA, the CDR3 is TGTGCCAGCAGCCGACGACAGGGTTCCTACTCTGGGGCCAACGTCCTGACTTTC.

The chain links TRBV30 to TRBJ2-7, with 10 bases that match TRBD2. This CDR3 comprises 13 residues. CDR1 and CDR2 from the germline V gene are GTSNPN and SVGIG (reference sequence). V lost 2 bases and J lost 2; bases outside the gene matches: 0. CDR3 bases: TGTGCCTGGAGTCTAGCGGGAGCCTACGAGCAGTACTTC. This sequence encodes CAWSLAGAYEQYF.

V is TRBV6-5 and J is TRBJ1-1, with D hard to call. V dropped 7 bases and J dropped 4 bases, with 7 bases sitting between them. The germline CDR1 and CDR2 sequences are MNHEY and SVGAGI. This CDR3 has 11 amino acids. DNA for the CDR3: TGTGCCAGCAAATCAATCACTGAAGCTTTCTTT. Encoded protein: CASKSITEAFF.

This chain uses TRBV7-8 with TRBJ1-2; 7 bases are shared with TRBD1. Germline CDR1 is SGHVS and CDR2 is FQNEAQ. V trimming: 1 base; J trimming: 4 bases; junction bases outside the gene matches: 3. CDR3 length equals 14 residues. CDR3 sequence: CASSLDSGGYGYTF. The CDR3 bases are TGTGCCAGCAGCTTAGACTCAGGGGGCTATGGCTACACCTTC.

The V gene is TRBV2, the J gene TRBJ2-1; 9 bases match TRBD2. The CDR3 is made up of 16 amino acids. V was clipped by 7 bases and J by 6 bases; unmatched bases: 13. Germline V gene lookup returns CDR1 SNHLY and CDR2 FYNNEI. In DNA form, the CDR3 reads TGTGCCAGCACTATATTAGCGGGGGCCTCGGGCAATGAGCAGTTCTTC. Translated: CASTILAGASGNEQFF.

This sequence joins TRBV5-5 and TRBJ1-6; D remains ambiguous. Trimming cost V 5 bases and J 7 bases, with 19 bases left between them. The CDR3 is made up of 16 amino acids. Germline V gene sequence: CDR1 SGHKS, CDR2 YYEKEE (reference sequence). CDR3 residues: CASSVAGLFGNSPLHF. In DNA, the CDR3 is TGTGCCAGCAGTGTGGCGGGTCTGTTCGGAAATTCACCCCTCCACTTT. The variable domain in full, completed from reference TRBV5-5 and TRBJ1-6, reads DAGVTQSPTHLIKTRGQQVTLRCSPISGHKSVSWYQQVLGQGPQFIFQYYEKEERGRGNFPDRFSARQFPNYSSELNVNALLLGDSALYLCASSVAGLFGNSPLHFGNGTRLTVT.

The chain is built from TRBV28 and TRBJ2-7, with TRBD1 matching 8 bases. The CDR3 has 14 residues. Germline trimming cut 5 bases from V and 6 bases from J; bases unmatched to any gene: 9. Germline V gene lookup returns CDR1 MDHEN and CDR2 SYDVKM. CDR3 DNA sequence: TGTGCCAGCAGTCAGGGACAGGAGCCCCTCGAGCAGTACTTC. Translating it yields CASSQGQEPLEQYF.

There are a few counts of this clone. The chain's CDR3 is CASSTGLAGANTGELFF. CDR3 nucleotide sequence: TGTGCCAGCAGCACGGGACTAGCGGGAGCGAACACCGGGGAGCTGTTTTTT. The rearrangement joins TRBV5-4 to TRBJ2-2; 14 bases are shared with TRBD2. V lost 4 bases, J lost 0 bases, and 2 bases stayed unmatched. The CDR3 runs to 17 residues. The germline gives CDR1 SGHNT, CDR2 YYREEE (reference sequence).

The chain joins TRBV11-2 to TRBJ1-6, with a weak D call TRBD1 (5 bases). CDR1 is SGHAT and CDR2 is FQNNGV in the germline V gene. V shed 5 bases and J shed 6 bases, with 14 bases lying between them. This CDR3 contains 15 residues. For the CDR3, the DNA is TGTGCCAGCAGCCCTTGGGGGGTAGGTAATTCACCCCTCCACTTT. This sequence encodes CASSPWGVGNSPLHF.

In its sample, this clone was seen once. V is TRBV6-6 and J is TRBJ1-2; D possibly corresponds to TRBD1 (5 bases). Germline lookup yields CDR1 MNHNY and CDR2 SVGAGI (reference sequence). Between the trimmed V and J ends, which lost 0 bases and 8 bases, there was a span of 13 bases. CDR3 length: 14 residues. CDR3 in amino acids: CASSYSGRARGYTF. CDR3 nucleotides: TGTGCCAGCAGTTACTCGGGCAGGGCGCGAGGCTACACCTTC.

The CDR3 spells CASSIPGGNTEAFF. For the CDR3, the DNA is TGTGCCAGTAGTATACCAGGAGGGAACACTGAAGCTTTCTTT. The rearrangement uses TRBV19 and TRBJ1-1, with D hard to call. Germline-derived CDR1 and CDR2 are LNHDA and SQIVND (reference sequence). V was clipped by 2 bases and J by 1 base, with 8 bases between them. This CDR3 comprises 14 residues.

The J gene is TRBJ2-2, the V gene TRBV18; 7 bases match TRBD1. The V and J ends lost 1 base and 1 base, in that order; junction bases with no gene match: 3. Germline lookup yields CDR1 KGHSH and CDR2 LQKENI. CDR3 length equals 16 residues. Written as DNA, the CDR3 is TGTGCCAGCTCACCACTTCGGACAGGGAACACCGGGGAGCTGTTTTTT. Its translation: CASSPLRTGNTGELFF.

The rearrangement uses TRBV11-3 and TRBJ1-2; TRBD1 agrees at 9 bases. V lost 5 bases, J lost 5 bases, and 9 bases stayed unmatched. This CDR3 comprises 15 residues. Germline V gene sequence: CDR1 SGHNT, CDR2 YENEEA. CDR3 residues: CASSRRTDRGYGYTF. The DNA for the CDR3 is TGTGCCAGCAGCCGCCGGACAGACAGGGGGTATGGCTACACCTTC.

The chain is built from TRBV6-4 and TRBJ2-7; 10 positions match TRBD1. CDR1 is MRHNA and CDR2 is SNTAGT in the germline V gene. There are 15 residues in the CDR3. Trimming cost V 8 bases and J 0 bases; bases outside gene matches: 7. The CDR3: CASQTGGKFSYEQYF. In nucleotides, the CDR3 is TGTGCCAGCCAGACAGGGGGCAAATTCTCCTACGAGCAGTACTTC.